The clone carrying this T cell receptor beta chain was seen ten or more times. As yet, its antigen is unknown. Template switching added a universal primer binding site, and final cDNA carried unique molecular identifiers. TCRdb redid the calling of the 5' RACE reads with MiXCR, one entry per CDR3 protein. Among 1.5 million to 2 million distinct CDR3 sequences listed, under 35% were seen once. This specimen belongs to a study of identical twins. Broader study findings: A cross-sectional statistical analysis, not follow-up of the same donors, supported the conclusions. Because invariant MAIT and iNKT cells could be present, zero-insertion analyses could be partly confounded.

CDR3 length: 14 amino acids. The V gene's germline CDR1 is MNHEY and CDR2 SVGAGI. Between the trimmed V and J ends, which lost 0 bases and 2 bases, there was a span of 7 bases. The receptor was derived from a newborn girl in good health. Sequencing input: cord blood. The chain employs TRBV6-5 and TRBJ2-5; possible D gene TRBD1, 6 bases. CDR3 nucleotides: TGTGCCAGCAGTTACTCGAGGGGGCAAGAGACCCAGTACTTC. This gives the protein CASSYSRGQETQYF.